This TCR beta chain was identified during a study of preoperative IRX-2 immunotherapy in early breast cancer. Germline V CDR1 and CDR2: KGHSH, LQKENI. CDR3 length equals 14 residues. V was trimmed by 3 bases and J by 0 bases, leaving 3 bases between them. Method: immunoSEQ multiplex PCR; TCRdb's copy keeps in-frame clones and lacks some. The data hold about 32,000 clones, with 75% to 90% observed a single time. Treatment reported: preoperative locoregional IRX-2 cytokine immunotherapy. Preoperative locoregional IRX-2 cytokine immunotherapy was tested in the phase Ib source study. This rearrangement joins TRBV18 to TRBJ2-6; D gene ambiguous. Sequenced here: lymph node tissue, sampled from a patient treated with IRX-2 immunotherapy. This receptor was obtained from a human donor with breast cancer. The CDR3, as DNA: TGTGCCAGCTCACCCGTCTCTGGGGCCAACGTCCTGACTTTC. Residues: CASSPVSGANVLTF.